This TCR beta chain was captured in a study of T cell responses to AZD1222 COVID-19 vaccine. Germline V lookup: CDR1 SGDLS, CDR2 YYNGEE. Trimming took 1 base from V and 5 from J; bases not matched to a gene: 7. The CDR3 runs to 15 residues. The method was immunoSEQ multiplex PCR; TCRdb's version includes in-frame clones alone and lacks a portion of them. The table lists just over 90,000 clones, approximately 92% of them singletons, with under 3% in the top ten. This TCR came from an adult who received the AZD1222 COVID-19 vaccine. This chain links TRBV9 with TRBJ2-5; 8 bases fit TRBD1. The input for sequencing was peripheral blood, taken 28 days after the second AZD1222 dose. The CDR3 DNA reads as TGTGCCAGCAGCGTACTGGGCAGGGGGCACGAGACCCAGTACTTC. Its protein product is CASSVLGRGHETQYF.